A selection of T cell receptor beta chains follows, all from one sample in a study of neurological immune-mediated disorders. TCRdb used MiXCR to reprocess the 5' RACE reads, holding one entry per CDR3 protein. The sample lists fewer than 75,000 distinct CDR3 sequences; under 3.5% were seen once. Material for sequencing was PBMCs. These receptors came from a middle-aged man with multiple sclerosis. CDR3s include the opening cysteine and the closing phenylalanine or tryptophan. The D gene is left open where the match is weak. Not all rows give a size; the values are once, few, many and, for expanded clones, a class.

abundance: many; v_gene: TRBV27; d_gene: TRBD1; j_gene: TRBJ2-7; CDR3nt: TGTGCCAGGAAAGGGGACAGCTACTACGAGCAGTACTTC; CDR3aa: CARKGDSYYEQYF
abundance: few; v_gene: TRBV18; d_gene: -; j_gene: TRBJ1-1; CDR3nt: TGTGCCAGCCATGTGGCGGGTGACACTGAAGCTTTCTTT; CDR3aa: CASHVAGDTEAFF
abundance: many; v_gene: TRBV7-2; d_gene: -; j_gene: TRBJ2-3; CDR3nt: TGTGCCAGCAGCTTAGGAGGATTTCCTAGCACAGATACGCAGTATTTT; CDR3aa: CASSLGGFPSTDTQYF
abundance: many; v_gene: TRBV27; d_gene: -; j_gene: TRBJ2-5; CDR3nt: TGTGCCAGCAGTGGGGGGCTTACCCAAGAGACCCAGTACTTC; CDR3aa: CASSGGLTQETQYF
abundance: many; v_gene: TRBV7-9; d_gene: TRBD1; j_gene: TRBJ1-2; CDR3nt: TGTGCCAGCAGCAATTCAGGGGGCAGGTCGGATGGCTACACCTTC; CDR3aa: CASSNSGGRSDGYTF
abundance: many; v_gene: TRBV6-5; d_gene: -; j_gene: TRBJ1-2; CDR3nt: TGTGCCAGCAGTTACGGAGGGCTCTATGGCTACACCTTC; CDR3aa: CASSYGGLYGYTF
abundance: many; v_gene: TRBV9; d_gene: TRBD2; j_gene: TRBJ2-3; CDR3nt: TGTGCCAGCCGCCGGGGACTAGCAGCAGATACGCAGTATTTT; CDR3aa: CASRRGLAADTQYF
abundance: many; v_gene: TRBV12-3/TRBV12-4; d_gene: -; j_gene: TRBJ2-2; CDR3nt: TGTGCCAGCAGTTTGCTAACGAACACCGGGGAGCTGTTTTTT; CDR3aa: CASSLLTNTGELFF
abundance: many; v_gene: TRBV20-1; d_gene: -; j_gene: TRBJ1-5; CDR3nt: TGCAGTGCTAGCCTAGATAGCAATCAGCCCCAGCATTTT; CDR3aa: CSASLDSNQPQHF
abundance: many; v_gene: TRBV9; d_gene: -; j_gene: TRBJ1-4; CDR3nt: TGTGCCAGCAGCGTAGGGGCAGCAACTAATGAAAAACTGTTTTTT; CDR3aa: CASSVGAATNEKLFF
abundance: few; v_gene: TRBV5-1; d_gene: -; j_gene: TRBJ2-5; CDR3nt: TGCGCCAGCAGCTTGGCCGGAGGGGCCCAGGGGGAGACCCAGTACTTC; CDR3aa: CASSLAGGAQGETQYF
abundance: many; v_gene: TRBV27; d_gene: TRBD1; j_gene: TRBJ2-1; CDR3nt: TGTGCCAGCAGTTCCTCCGGGACAGGGGCCTGGGAGCAGTTCTTC; CDR3aa: CASSSSGTGAWEQFF
abundance: many; v_gene: TRBV21-1; d_gene: -; j_gene: TRBJ2-2; CDR3nt: TGTGCCAGCAGACGGGACCTGGGGGCCGGGGAGCTGTTTTTT; CDR3aa: CASRRDLGAGELFF
abundance: many; v_gene: TRBV5-5; d_gene: TRBD1; j_gene: TRBJ2-2; CDR3nt: TGTGCCAGCGGACAGGAGACGAACACCGGGGAGCTGTTTTTT; CDR3aa: CASGQETNTGELFF
abundance: many; v_gene: TRBV7-3; d_gene: -; j_gene: TRBJ2-1; CDR3nt: TGTGCCAGCAGCCCGAGCTCCTACAATGAGCAGTTCTTC; CDR3aa: CASSPSSYNEQFF
abundance: few; v_gene: TRBV29-1; d_gene: TRBD1; j_gene: TRBJ2-7; CDR3nt: TGCAGCGGCTGCAGGGGGCTCGGCTACGAGCAGTACTTC; CDR3aa: CSGCRGLGYEQYF
abundance: -; v_gene: TRBV30; d_gene: -; j_gene: TRBJ1-1; CDR3nt: TGTGCCTGGAGTGTTTCAGGGCGCACTGAAGCTTTCTTT; CDR3aa: CAWSVSGRTEAFF
abundance: many; v_gene: TRBV7-6; d_gene: -; j_gene: TRBJ2-1; CDR3nt: TGTGCCAGCAGCTCTGACAATGAGCAGTTCTTC; CDR3aa: CASSSDNEQFF
abundance: many; v_gene: TRBV5-5; d_gene: -; j_gene: TRBJ2-7; CDR3nt: TGTGCCAGCAGCTTCCCTGTCCGGGACCTAACTTACGAGCAGTACTTC; CDR3aa: CASSFPVRDLTYEQYF